This T cell receptor beta chain originates from a study of spatial heterogeneity in lung cancer. For the study at large: Detection consistently yielded more beta chains than alpha chains.

Each CDR3 protein is one row after TCRdb ran MiXCR on the 5' RACE reads. Of around 63,000 distinct CDR3 sequences in the sample, 6.3% were seen once. Germline values: CDR1 SQVTM, CDR2 ANQGSEA. Germline trimming cut 3 bases from V and 2 bases from J; bases unmatched to any gene: 6. This CDR3 comprises 14 residues. Study results and limitations: Ubiquitous expanded tumor TCRs showed up in blood more at resection than follow-up.

This clonotype was counted ten times or more. Its specificity is unknown. Time point defined: sample taken at primary tumor resection. The donors comprised around 76 untreated early-stage non-small cell lung cancer patients. Whole RNA was taken from tumor, nontumor lung or frozen PBMC; it was then sequenced unsorted. V usage is TRBV29-1 and J usage is TRBJ1-2; TRBD1 aligns across 7 bases. Sequencing used PBMCs, obtained at surgery. The receptor was derived from a female donor with early-stage non-small cell lung cancer. The CDR3 reads CSVEGQQFNYGYTF. The DNA for the CDR3 is TGCAGCGTTGAGGGACAGCAGTTCAACTATGGCTACACCTTC.